This T cell receptor beta chain was captured in a study of OX40 agonist ivuxolimab in advanced cancers. Study-wide background: The dose-escalation cohort was around 83% male, with a mean age of approximately 62 years, ranging about 23 to 90. Therapy given before enrollment (anti-PD-1, anti-PD-L1 or anti-CTLA-4) was allowed, and around 40% had some.

The table came from immunoSEQ multiplex PCR; TCRdb's copy has only in-frame clones and leaves some out. The sample contains 15,000 to 20,000 clones, roughly 89% of which appear only once. The V gene lost 3 bases and the J gene lost 6 bases, with 9 bases spanning the gap. The length of the CDR3 is 13 residues. Per germline, CDR1 MNHEY and CDR2 SMNVEV (reference sequence). The receptor comes from an adult with an advanced solid tumor such as melanoma, head and neck, liver or kidney cancer. V is TRBV27 and J is TRBJ2-1; D unresolved. The sequenced sample was CD4+ or CD8+ T cells sorted from blood, obtained in a trial of the OX40 agonist ivuxolimab. CDR3 coding DNA: TGTGCCAGCAGTTTCGGGCCACTCAATGAGCAGTTCTTC. Translation gives CASSFGPLNEQFF.